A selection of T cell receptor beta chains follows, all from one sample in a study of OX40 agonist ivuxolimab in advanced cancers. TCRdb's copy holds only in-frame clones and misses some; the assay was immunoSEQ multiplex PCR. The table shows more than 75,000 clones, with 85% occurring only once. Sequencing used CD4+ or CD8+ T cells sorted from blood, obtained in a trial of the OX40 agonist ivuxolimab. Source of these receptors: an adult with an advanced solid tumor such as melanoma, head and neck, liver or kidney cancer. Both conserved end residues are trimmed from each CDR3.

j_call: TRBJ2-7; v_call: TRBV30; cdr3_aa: ACLTGQYEQY
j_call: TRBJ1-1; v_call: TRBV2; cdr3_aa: ASSTGPGTEAF
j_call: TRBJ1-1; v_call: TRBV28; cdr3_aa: ASSFPQVDEAF
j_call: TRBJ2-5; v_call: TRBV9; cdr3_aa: ASSGAPETQY
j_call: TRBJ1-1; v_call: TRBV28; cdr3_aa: ASSSYQGAGEAF
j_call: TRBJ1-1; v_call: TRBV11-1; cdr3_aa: ASSLSHLAF
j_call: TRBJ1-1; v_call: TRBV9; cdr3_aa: ASSVGHRNTEAF
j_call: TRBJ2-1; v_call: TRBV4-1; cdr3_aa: ASSQVPGGLPTGEQF
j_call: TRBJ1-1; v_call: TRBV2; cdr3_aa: ASSTPAGGTEAF
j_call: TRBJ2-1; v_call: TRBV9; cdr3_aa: ASSGTISYNEQF
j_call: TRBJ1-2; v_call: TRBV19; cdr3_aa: ASSSNAGFYVYGYT
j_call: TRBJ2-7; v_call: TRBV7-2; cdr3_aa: ASSLARDYEQY
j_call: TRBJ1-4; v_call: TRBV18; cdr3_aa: ASSRRQDEKLF
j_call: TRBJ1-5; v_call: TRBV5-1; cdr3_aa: ASSPGQGDNQPQH
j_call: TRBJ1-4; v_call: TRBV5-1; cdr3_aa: ASSLQGPNEKLF
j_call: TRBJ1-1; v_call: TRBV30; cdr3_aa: AWLDSPANTEAF